Sequencing of this T cell receptor (beta chain) was carried out in a study of blood T cell repertoires in COVID-19. Sequencing was performed with immunoSEQ multiplex PCR; in TCRdb, only in-frame clones are kept and a portion is missing. The sample lists roughly 380,000 clones, about four fifths occurring once. Trimming took 2 bases from V and 1 from J; bases not matched to a gene: 3. The CDR3 is 15 amino acids. Germline V CDR1 and CDR2: SEHNR, FQNEAQ (reference sequence). Input material: peripheral blood. This TCR was sampled from a human donor with acute or convalescent COVID-19. The donor label of this sample is uncertain. The rearrangement links TRBV7-9 to TRBJ2-7, with 9 bases identical to TRBD1. The CDR3 protein is CASSLTGTGSYEQYF. The CDR3 DNA reads as TGTGCCAGCAGCTTAACGGGGACAGGGTCCTACGAGCAGTACTTC.